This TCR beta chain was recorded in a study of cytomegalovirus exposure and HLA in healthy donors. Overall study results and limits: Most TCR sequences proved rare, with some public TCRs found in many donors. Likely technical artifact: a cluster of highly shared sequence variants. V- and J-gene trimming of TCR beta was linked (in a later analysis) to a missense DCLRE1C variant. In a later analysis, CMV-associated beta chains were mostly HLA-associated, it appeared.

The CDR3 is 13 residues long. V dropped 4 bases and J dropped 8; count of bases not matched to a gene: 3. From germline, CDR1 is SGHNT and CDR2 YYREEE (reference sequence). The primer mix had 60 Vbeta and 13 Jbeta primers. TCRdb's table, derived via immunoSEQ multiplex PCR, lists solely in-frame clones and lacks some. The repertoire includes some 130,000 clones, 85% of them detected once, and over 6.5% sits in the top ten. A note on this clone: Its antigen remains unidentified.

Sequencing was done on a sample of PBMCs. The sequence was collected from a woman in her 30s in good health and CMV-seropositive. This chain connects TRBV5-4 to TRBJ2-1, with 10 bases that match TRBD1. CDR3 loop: CASSPDRGYEQFF. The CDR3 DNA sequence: TGTGCCAGCAGCCCGGACAGGGGGTATGAGCAGTTCTTC.